The 31 T cell receptor beta chains in this list originate from one sample, sequenced in a study of OX40 agonist ivuxolimab in advanced cancers. The repertoire was sequenced with immunoSEQ multiplex PCR; TCRdb's copy has only in-frame clones and lacks some. This table holds around 77,000 clones, 75% to 85% found once. The sequenced sample was CD4+ or CD8+ T cells sorted from blood, obtained in a trial of the OX40 agonist ivuxolimab. These receptors came from an adult with an advanced solid tumor such as melanoma, head and neck, liver or kidney cancer.

In this sample, this clone turned up a few times. The chain links TRBV19 to TRBJ1-2; a weak D match, TRBD1 (6 bases). The CDR3 has 14 residues. The germline CDR1 and CDR2 sequences are LNHDA and SQIVND (reference sequence). Trimming removed 3 bases from V and 8 bases from J, with 16 bases in between. The CDR3 is CASSMGNRESGYTF. In nucleotides, the CDR3 is TGTGCCAGTAGTATGGGGAACAGGGAATCCGGCTACACCTTC.

The chain combines TRBV27 with TRBJ1-4, with 7 bases aligning to TRBD1. V lost 4 bases, J lost 0 bases, and 5 bases stayed unmatched. Germline V gene lookup returns CDR1 MNHEY and CDR2 SMNVEV (reference sequence). This CDR3 contains 16 residues. CDR3 in amino acids: CASSSPGGPTNEKLFF. Here the CDR3 DNA reads TGTGCCAGCAGTTCCCCAGGGGGGCCAACTAATGAAAAACTGTTTTTT. The entire variable domain, with the rest obtained from reference TRBV27 and TRBJ1-4, is as follows: EAQVTQNPRYLITVTGKKLTVTCSQNMNHEYMSWYRQDPGLGLRQIYYSMNVEVTDKGDVPEGYKVSRKEKRNFPLILESPSPNQTSLYFCASSSPGGPTNEKLFFGSGTQLSVL.

This sequence joins TRBV2 and TRBJ1-5; no reliable D call. CDR3 length: 16 amino acids. Germline V gives CDR1 SNHLY, CDR2 FYNNEI. Between the trimmed V and J ends, which lost 3 bases and 1 base, there was a span of 13 bases. CDR3 coding DNA: TGTGCCAGCAGTGATATCAGTTCCGGGAGCAATCAGCCCCAGCATTTT. Its protein product is CASSDISSGSNQPQHF.

J is TRBJ1-2 and V is TRBV11-2; D remains unclear. Germline V gene lookup returns CDR1 SGHAT and CDR2 FQNNGV. V was clipped by 1 base and J by 6 bases, with 24 bases between them. The CDR3 has 18 residues. CDR3 bases: TGTGCCAGCAGCTTAGCGGATTCGGCAGGCGTGGGGTTGGATGGCTACACCTTC. Its protein product is CASSLADSAGVGLDGYTF.

V usage is TRBV5-1 and J usage is TRBJ2-3, with TRBD2 as a possible D gene (6 bases). V lost 6 bases, J lost 5 bases, and 19 bases lay in between. The CDR3 is made up of 15 amino acids. Germline CDR1 reads SGHRS; CDR2 reads YFSETQ. The CDR3 nucleotides are TGCGCCAGCAACCTGGGACTTCTGCCGGGAGATACGCAGTATTTT. As protein: CASNLGLLPGDTQYF.

This chain connects TRBV28 to TRBJ1-3; a possible D gene is TRBD1 (5 bases). Germline V gene lookup returns CDR1 MDHEN and CDR2 SYDVKM. With 3 bases removed from V and 3 bases from J, the gap between germline ends came to 9 bases. This CDR3 comprises 14 residues. CDR3 protein: CASSFGGGGNTIYF. CDR3 sequence (DNA): TGTGCCAGCAGTTTTGGGGGGGGTGGAAACACCATATATTTT.

The chain links TRBV11-2 to TRBJ2-1; TRBD1 matches 12 bases. Trimming took 1 base from V and 10 from J; bases not matched to a gene: 2. CDR1 and CDR2 (germline): SGHAT, FQNNGV. This CDR3 is built from 14 residues. In nucleotides, the CDR3 is TGTGCCAGCAGCTTAGGAGGGACAGGGGGCGAGCAGTTCTTC. As protein: CASSLGGTGGEQFF.

The sample holds one count of this clone. The chain links TRBV27 to TRBJ1-1, with D uncertain. The CDR3 totals 14 residues. Trimming pared 2 bases from V and 0 bases from J, leaving 7 bases between. The V gene's germline CDR1 is MNHEY and CDR2 SMNVEV (reference sequence). CDR3 DNA sequence: TGTGCCAGCAGTTTAACCAGGATGAACACTGAAGCTTTCTTT. Residues: CASSLTRMNTEAFF.

This clone turned up a few times. V usage is TRBV7-2 and J usage is TRBJ2-1; 10 bases align to TRBD2. The CDR3 is made up of 16 amino acids. The ends lost 1 base at V and 6 bases at J; junction bases unmatched: 6. Germline assignment: CDR1 SGHTA and CDR2 FQGNSA. In DNA form, the CDR3 reads TGTGCCAGCAGCTTAGAGAGGTCTAGCGGGGGCAATGAGCAGTTCTTC. Translation gives CASSLERSSGGNEQFF. Looking up the rest from reference TRBV7-2 and TRBJ2-1 gives the full variable domain: GAGVSQSPSNKVTEKGKDVELRCDPISGHTALYWYRQSLGQGLEFLIYFQGNSAPDKSGLPSDRFSAERTGGSVSTLTIQRTQQEDSAVYLCASSLERSSGGNEQFFGPGTRLTVL.

This chain connects TRBV2 to TRBJ2-2, with 7 nucleotides matching TRBD2. The ends lost 6 bases at V and 6 bases at J; junction bases unmatched: 13. The CDR3 is 16 residues long. Germline V CDR1 and CDR2: SNHLY, FYNNEI. CDR3 nucleotide sequence: TGTGCCAGCAGCTCCCCCGGGGGAGGGAGATCCGGGGAGCTGTTTTTT. Encoded protein: CASSSPGGGRSGELFF.

The chain combines TRBV7-9 with TRBJ2-6; the match to TRBD2 covers 7 bases. Per the germline V gene, CDR1 is SEHNR and CDR2 is FQNEAQ (reference sequence). Trimming took 11 bases from V and 0 from J; bases not matched to a gene: 1. This CDR3 region has 13 residues. CDR3 region: CALAGSGANVLTF. CDR3 DNA sequence: TGTGCCTTAGCGGGCTCTGGGGCCAACGTCCTGACTTTC.

About this clone: The same CDR3 arises from other DNA sequences in this sample as well. This chain joins TRBV27 and TRBJ2-4; a weak D match, TRBD2 (6 bases). Trimming cost V 3 bases and J 0 bases, with 12 bases left between them. Germline V gene data show CDR1 as MNHEY and CDR2 as SMNVEV (reference sequence). The CDR3 length is 16 residues. The CDR3 DNA reads TGTGCCAGCAGTTTGCGGGGTCCCCTAGCCAAAAACATTCAGTACTTC. Protein product: CASSLRGPLAKNIQYF.

The chain has TRBV7-3 and TRBJ2-6; D ambiguous. Germline CDR1 reads SGHTA; CDR2 reads FQGTGA. The V and J ends lost 2 bases and 2 bases respectively, with 13 bases between them. This CDR3 has 17 amino acids. CDR3 region: CASSLARSSPGANVLTF. In DNA form, the CDR3 reads TGTGCCAGCAGCTTAGCTCGGTCCAGCCCTGGGGCCAACGTCCTGACTTTC. Full variable domain (outside the CDR3, taken from reference TRBV7-3 and TRBJ2-6): GAGVSQTPSNKVTEKGKYVELRCDPISGHTALYWYRQSLGQGPEFLIYFQGTGAADDSGLPNDRFFAVRPEGSVSTLKIQRTERGDSAVYLCASSLARSSPGANVLTFGAGSRLTVL.

The V and J genes are TRBV14 and TRBJ2-2, with TRBD2 matching over 11 bases. CDR1 is SGHDN, CDR2 FVKESK, per germline. The CDR3 consists of 17 residues. The junction had 3 bases not matched to a gene; V was cut back by 2 bases and J by 1 base. Written as DNA, the CDR3 is TGTGCCAGCAGCCAACCCGGACTAGCGGGGAACACCGGGGAGCTGTTTTTT. Translated, it gives CASSQPGLAGNTGELFF.

The chain combines TRBV15 with TRBJ2-7; 8 bases are shared with TRBD2. Germline assignment: CDR1 LNHNV and CDR2 YYDKDF (reference sequence). Trimming at V came to 0 bases and at J to 3 bases, leaving 13 bases not matched to a gene. CDR3 length: 18 amino acids. CDR3 in amino acids: CATSRDNPLDGRGYEQYF. The DNA of the CDR3 is TGTGCCACCAGCAGAGATAATCCCCTCGACGGGAGGGGCTACGAGCAGTACTTC.

This clone has only a few counts. The chain couples TRBV6-1 to TRBJ1-5, with D possibly TRBD1 on 6 matching bases. Trimming cost V 5 bases and J 7 bases, with 18 bases left between them. CDR3 length: 15 residues. Germline V lookup: CDR1 MNHNS, CDR2 SASEGT. The CDR3 loop reads CASSPTGTKSQPQHF. The CDR3 DNA reads as TGTGCCAGCAGTCCGACCGGGACAAAAAGCCAGCCCCAGCATTTT.

This clone has only a few counts. The chain is built from TRBV2 and TRBJ2-1, with 8 bases fitting TRBD2. Germline V gives CDR1 SNHLY, CDR2 FYNNEI. The CDR3 runs 17 residues. V shed 0 bases, J shed 5 bases, and the junction held 9 bases outside the gene matches. The CDR3: CASSEALIAGTHNEQFF. Written as DNA, the CDR3 is TGTGCCAGCAGTGAAGCGTTAATAGCGGGAACCCACAATGAGCAGTTCTTC.

This clone was counted only a few times. The chain combines TRBV7-2 with TRBJ2-5; D unclear. The length of the CDR3 is 17 residues. Per the germline V gene, CDR1 is SGHTA and CDR2 is FQGNSA. V lost 5 bases, J lost 1 base, and 20 bases lay in between. The CDR3 sequence: CASSPTFSRGRQETQYF. CDR3 DNA: TGTGCCAGCAGCCCCACCTTTTCTAGAGGCCGCCAAGAGACCCAGTACTTC.

The chain carries TRBV28 and TRBJ1-3, with TRBD1 identical over 7 bases. V was clipped by 5 bases and J by 4 bases; unmatched bases: 5. This CDR3 is 14 amino acids long. CDR1 MDHEN and CDR2 SYDVKM come from the germline V gene. The CDR3 DNA sequence: TGTGCCAGCAGTCAAGGGGACAGAGGAAACACCATATATTTT. This sequence encodes CASSQGDRGNTIYF.

The chain uses TRBV27 and TRBJ2-4; D is unclear. This CDR3 region has 13 residues. Germline V gene sequence: CDR1 MNHEY, CDR2 SMNVEV (reference sequence). Trimming left V 5 bases short and J 0 bases short, with 5 bases between. The CDR3 protein is CASSRLAKNIQYF. CDR3 DNA: TGTGCCAGCAGTCGACTAGCCAAAAACATTCAGTACTTC.

This rearrangement joins TRBV27 to TRBJ2-1; a weak D match, TRBD2 (5 bases). Germline V gene sequence: CDR1 MNHEY, CDR2 SMNVEV (reference sequence). V lost 2 bases to trimming and J lost 7 bases, with 6 bases between them. The CDR3 covers 12 residues. CDR3 protein: CASSLRGNEQFF. CDR3 nucleotides: TGTGCCAGCAGTTTACGGGGTAATGAGCAGTTCTTC.

This clone has a single count. This chain links TRBV14 with TRBJ1-5; weak D call: TRBD1 (6 bases). CDR1 and CDR2 (germline): SGHDN, FVKESK. V lost 1 base and J lost 1, with 8 bases in between. The CDR3 is made up of 15 amino acids. CDR3 bases: TGTGCCAGCAGCCAAGGTCAGGGGAGCAATCAGCCCCAGCATTTT. This translates into CASSQGQGSNQPQHF.

The chain uses TRBV7-2 and TRBJ2-3, with 7 bases identical to TRBD1. The junction had 5 bases not matched to a gene; V was cut back by 7 bases and J by 4 bases. CDR1 is SGHTA, CDR2 FQGNSA, per germline. This CDR3 is 13 amino acids long. CDR3 sequence reads: CASTRQGADTQYF. CDR3 DNA sequence: TGTGCCAGCACAAGACAGGGTGCAGATACGCAGTATTTT.

The V call is TRBV11-2, the J call TRBJ2-3; D gene uncertain. V was cut by 3 bases and J by 3 bases, with 4 bases left in between. The CDR3 is 12 residues long. Germline V gene lookup returns CDR1 SGHAT and CDR2 FQNNGV. As DNA, the CDR3 is TGTGCCAGCAGCTTTCAAACAGATACGCAGTATTTT. The encoded protein is CASSFQTDTQYF. The full variable domain, rest sourced from reference TRBV11-2 and TRBJ2-3, is EAGVAQSPRYKIIEKRQSVAFWCNPISGHATLYWYQQILGQGPKLLIQFQNNGVVDDSQLPKDRFSAERLKGVDSTLKIQPAKLEDSAVYLCASSFQTDTQYFGPGTRLTVL.

The V call is TRBV5-4, the J call TRBJ2-1; no definite D call. The V end lost 0 bases, the J end lost 0 bases, and 4 bases lay between the germline ends. Germline V gives CDR1 SGHNT, CDR2 YYREEE (reference sequence). CDR3 length: 14 residues. The CDR3 loop reads CASSLDGSYNEQFF. CDR3 bases: TGTGCCAGCAGCTTGGATGGCTCCTACAATGAGCAGTTCTTC. Supplemented by reference TRBV5-4 and TRBJ2-1, the full variable domain reads ETGVTQSPTHLIKTRGQQVTLRCSSQSGHNTVSWYQQALGQGPQFIFQYYREEENGRGNFPPRFSGLQFPNYSSELNVNALELDDSALYLCASSLDGSYNEQFFGPGTRLTVL.

The chain links TRBV5-1 to TRBJ1-6; TRBD1 is a possible D gene (5 bases). The CDR3 length is 15 residues. CDR1 is SGHRS and CDR2 is YFSETQ in the germline V gene. V lost 4 bases, J lost 8 bases, and 16 bases lay in between. The CDR3 DNA follows: TGCGCCAGCAGCCCGGGACTTCTCCGGGATTCACCCCTCCACTTT. Its translation: CASSPGLLRDSPLHF.

V and J are TRBV19 and TRBJ2-1; 7 bases are shared with TRBD2. Germline trimming cut 7 bases from V and 7 bases from J; bases unmatched to any gene: 16. Germline V gene sequence: CDR1 LNHDA, CDR2 SQIVND (reference sequence). There are 16 residues in the CDR3. Written as DNA, the CDR3 is TGTGCCAGTAACCCAAGGGGCGGGAGAAGTGAGAATGAGCAGTTCTTC. Protein product: CASNPRGGRSENEQFF.

The V gene is TRBV5-6, the J gene TRBJ1-1; 8 bases agree with TRBD1. This CDR3 is built from 14 residues. The germline V gene has CDR1 SGHDT and CDR2 YYEEEE. V lost 4 bases, J lost 3 bases, and 5 bases stayed unmatched. Here the CDR3 reads CASSGTGGDTEAFF. In nucleotides, the CDR3 is TGTGCCAGCAGCGGAACAGGGGGGGACACTGAAGCTTTCTTT. Full variable domain (rest looked up from reference TRBV5-6 and TRBJ1-1): DAGVTQSPTHLIKTRGQQVTLRCSPKSGHDTVSWYQQALGQGPQFIFQYYEEEERQRGNFPDRFSGHQFPNYSSELNVNALLLGDSALYLCASSGTGGDTEAFFGQGTRLTVV.

This clone was detected a few times. The V gene is TRBV28, the J gene TRBJ2-5; D remains ambiguous. V lost 5 bases and J 2 bases, leaving 9 bases between the germline ends. This CDR3 has 13 amino acids. The germline V gene has CDR1 MDHEN and CDR2 SYDVKM. DNA for the CDR3: TGTGCCAGCAGTCCCCCTACGCAAGAGACCCAGTACTTC. Translation: CASSPPTQETQYF.

This clone showed up just a few times. The chain combines TRBV5-4 with TRBJ2-1; D is possibly TRBD2 (6 bases). The CDR3 consists of 16 residues. The germline V gene has CDR1 SGHNT and CDR2 YYREEE (reference sequence). V gave up 4 bases and J gave up 7 bases, with 21 bases separating them. CDR3 amino acids: CASSRTGLDSRNEQFF. The DNA for the CDR3 is TGTGCCAGCAGCAGAACGGGACTCGATAGTCGTAATGAGCAGTTCTTC.

This chain connects TRBV27 to TRBJ2-1, with 8 bases matching TRBD2. Germline loops: CDR1 MNHEY, CDR2 SMNVEV (reference sequence). V gave up 2 bases and J gave up 15 bases; unmatched junction bases: 9. The CDR3 runs 13 residues. The CDR3 coding sequence is TGTGCCAGCAGTTTAACCTTTAGCGGGAACGTGTTCTTC. Amino acid sequence: CASSLTFSGNVFF.